The source of this T cell receptor (beta chain) is a study of blood T cell repertoires in COVID-19. Study summary: Samples came from the United States, Italy and Spain, spanning acute and convalescent COVID-19. Nucleic acid was either cDNA or gDNA, and it came from T cells, B-cell-depleted T cells, or PBMCs.

To note about this clone: Other nucleotide sequences from this sample produce the same CDR3.

Methods used by the authors: Amplification from reference gene primers served as the basis for estimated nucleated cell counts. Sequenced by immunoSEQ multiplex PCR; TCRdb stores in-frame clones only, minus some. V and J calls and clone size are those listed in that table; D and trimming were worked out from the DNA. The profile shows 32,000 or so clones, approximately 86% of them singletons. Sequences were obtained from peripheral blood. This sequence originates from a man between 65 and 80 years old with acute or convalescent COVID-19.

In DNA form, the CDR3 reads TGTGCCAGCAGCGTAGCGGGAGGGGGGGGCGACTTTCGCGGCTACACCTTC. Translated: CASSVAGGGGDFRGYTF. The rearrangement uses TRBV9 and TRBJ1-2, with D tentatively TRBD1 (6 bases). Trimming cost V 0 bases and J 8 bases, with 23 bases left between them. CDR1 SGDLS and CDR2 YYNGEE come from the germline V gene. CDR3 length: 17 residues.